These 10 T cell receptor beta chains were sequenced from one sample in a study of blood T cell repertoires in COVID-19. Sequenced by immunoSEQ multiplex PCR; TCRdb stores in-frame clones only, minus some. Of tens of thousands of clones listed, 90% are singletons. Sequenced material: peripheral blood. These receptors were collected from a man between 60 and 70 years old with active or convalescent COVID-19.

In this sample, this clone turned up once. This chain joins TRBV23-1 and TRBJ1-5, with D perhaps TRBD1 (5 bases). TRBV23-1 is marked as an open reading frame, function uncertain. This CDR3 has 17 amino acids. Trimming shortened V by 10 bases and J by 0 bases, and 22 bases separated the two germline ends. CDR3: CATSTGTTYYSNQPQHF. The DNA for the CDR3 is TGCGCCACCTCAACGGGGACTACCTATTATAGCAATCAGCCCCAGCATTTT.

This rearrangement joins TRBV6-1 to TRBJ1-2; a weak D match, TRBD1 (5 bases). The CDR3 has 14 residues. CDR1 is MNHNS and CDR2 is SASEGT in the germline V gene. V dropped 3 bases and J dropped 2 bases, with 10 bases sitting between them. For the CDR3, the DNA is TGTGCCAGCAGTGACGACAGAAGAAACTATGGCTACACCTTC. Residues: CASSDDRRNYGYTF.

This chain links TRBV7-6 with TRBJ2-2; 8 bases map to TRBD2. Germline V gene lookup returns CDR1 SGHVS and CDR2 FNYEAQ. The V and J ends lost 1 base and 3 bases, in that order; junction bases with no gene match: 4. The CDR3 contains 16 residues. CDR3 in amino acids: CASSLGVGRDTGELFF. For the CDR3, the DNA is TGTGCCAGCAGCTTAGGGGTCGGGAGGGACACCGGGGAGCTGTTTTTT.

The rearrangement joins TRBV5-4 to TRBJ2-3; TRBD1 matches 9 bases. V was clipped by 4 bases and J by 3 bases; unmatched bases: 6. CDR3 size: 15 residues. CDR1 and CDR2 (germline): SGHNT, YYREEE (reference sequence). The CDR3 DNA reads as TGTGCCAGCAGCGGGGGACAGGGAGCGACAGATACGCAGTATTTT. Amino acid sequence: CASSGGQGATDTQYF.

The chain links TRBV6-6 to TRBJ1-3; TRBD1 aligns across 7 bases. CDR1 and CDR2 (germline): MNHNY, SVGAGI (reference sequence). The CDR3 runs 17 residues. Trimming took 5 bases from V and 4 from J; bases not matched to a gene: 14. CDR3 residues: CASSRILAEGGGNTIYF. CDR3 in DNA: TGTGCCAGCAGTCGAATTTTAGCCGAAGGGGGCGGAAACACCATATATTTT.

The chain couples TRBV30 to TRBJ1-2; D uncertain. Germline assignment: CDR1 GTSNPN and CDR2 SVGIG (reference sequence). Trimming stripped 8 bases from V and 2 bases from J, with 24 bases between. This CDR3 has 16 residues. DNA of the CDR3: TGTGCCACTGGATCTCTGGGCCGCTATCAAAACTATGGCTACACCTTC. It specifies CATGSLGRYQNYGYTF.

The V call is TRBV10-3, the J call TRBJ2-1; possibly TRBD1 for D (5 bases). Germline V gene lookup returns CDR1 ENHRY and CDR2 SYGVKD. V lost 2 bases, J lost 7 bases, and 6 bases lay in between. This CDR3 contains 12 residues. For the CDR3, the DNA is TGTGCCATCAGTGAGAGGGGAAATGAGCAGTTCTTC. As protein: CAISERGNEQFF.

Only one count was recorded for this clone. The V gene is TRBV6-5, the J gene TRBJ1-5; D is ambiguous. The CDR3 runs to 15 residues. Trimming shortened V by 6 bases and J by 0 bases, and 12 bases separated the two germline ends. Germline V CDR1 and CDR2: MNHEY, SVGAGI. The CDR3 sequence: CASSRQPYSNQPQHF. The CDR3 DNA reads TGTGCCAGCAGCCGACAACCTTATAGCAATCAGCCCCAGCATTTT.

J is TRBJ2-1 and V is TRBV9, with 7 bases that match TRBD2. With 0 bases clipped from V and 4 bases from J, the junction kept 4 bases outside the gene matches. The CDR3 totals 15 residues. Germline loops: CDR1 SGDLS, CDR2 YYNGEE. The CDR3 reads CASSVASGTYNEQFF. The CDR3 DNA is TGTGCCAGCAGCGTAGCCAGCGGGACTTACAATGAGCAGTTCTTC.

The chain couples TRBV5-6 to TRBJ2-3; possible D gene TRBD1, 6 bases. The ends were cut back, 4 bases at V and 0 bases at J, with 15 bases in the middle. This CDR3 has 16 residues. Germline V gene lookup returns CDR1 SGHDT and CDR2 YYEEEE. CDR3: CASSPVTGSSTDTQYF. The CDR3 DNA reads TGTGCCAGCAGCCCCGTGACAGGTTCTAGCACAGATACGCAGTATTTT.